One and the same sample provided the 29 T cell receptor beta chains below, sequenced in a study of patients and donors after allogeneic stem cell transplantation. TCRdb reanalysed the RT-PCR reads using MiXCR and keeps one entry per CDR3 protein. Of 200,000 to 250,000 distinct CDR3 sequences listed, approximately 14% are singletons. The sequenced sample consisted of blood, either unsorted or a sorted T cell fraction (not recorded which). These receptors came from a human donor who was either an allogeneic HSCT recipient or a stem cell or donor lymphocyte infusion donor (not recorded which). It is not recorded whose cells these are; they may come from a transplant donor.

This clonotype was found many times. V gene TRBV27 combines with J gene TRBJ1-2; 9 bases match TRBD1. The V segment lost 7 bases and the J segment 1 base; nucleotides outside the gene matches: 4. This CDR3 has 14 amino acids. Germline values: CDR1 MNHEY, CDR2 SMNVEV (reference sequence). CDR3 in amino acids: CASTRTGVNYGYTF. CDR3 coding DNA: TGTGCCAGCACCAGGACAGGGGTTAACTATGGCTACACCTTC.

The chain has TRBV5-1 and TRBJ1-1, with TRBD1 identical over 9 bases. In germline, CDR1 is SGHRS, CDR2 YFSETQ. The CDR3 extends over 17 amino acids. J was trimmed by 5 bases and V by 2 bases; bases with no gene match: 13. CDR3 residues: CASSLTGTGWERTEAFF. The CDR3 coding sequence is TGCGCCAGCAGCTTAACCGGGACAGGGTGGGAAAGAACTGAAGCTTTCTTT.

The table lists this clonotype with a few counts. This chain joins TRBV19 and TRBJ2-3; D is possibly TRBD2 (6 bases). The CDR3 extends over 13 amino acids. The germline gives CDR1 LNHDA, CDR2 SQIVND (reference sequence). The V gene lost 4 bases and the J gene lost 2 bases, with 7 bases spanning the gap. Here the CDR3 DNA reads TGTGCCAGTAGTACGCGGGACACAGATACGCAGTATTTT. Amino acids: CASSTRDTDTQYF.

DNA for the CDR3: TGTGCCAGCACCAAGGGGGCAGGGCAAGGGTCCCAGCATTTT. Translating it yields CASTKGAGQGSQHF. V is TRBV12-3 or TRBV12-4 and J is TRBJ1-5; 7 bases match TRBD1. V lost 7 bases and J lost 11; bases outside the gene matches: 14. The CDR3 is 14 amino acids.

This clonotype was detected only a few times. The rearrangement links TRBV7-9 to TRBJ1-6; no definite D call. Trimming removed 1 base from V and 10 bases from J, with 11 bases in between. This CDR3 has 14 amino acids. The germline CDR1 and CDR2 sequences are SEHNR and FQNEAQ (reference sequence). The CDR3 sequence: CASSLVLPGSPLHF. For the CDR3, the DNA is TGTGCCAGCAGCTTAGTACTCCCCGGGTCACCCCTCCACTTT.

This clonotype appeared many times. The rearrangement links TRBV12-3 or TRBV12-4 to TRBJ2-4; D is perhaps TRBD1 (6 bases). The ends were cut back, 5 bases at V and 8 bases at J, with 13 bases in the middle. The CDR3 has 13 amino acids. CDR3 sequence reads: CASSQQGFDIQYF. The CDR3 nucleotides read TGTGCCAGCAGTCAACAGGGTTTCGACATTCAGTACTTC.

Points on this clonotype: This could be a read error, since a much larger clone is one nucleotide away. This chain joins TRBV2 and TRBJ2-2; 12 bases line up with TRBD2. Germline CDR1 and CDR2: SNHLY and FYNNEI. This CDR3 comprises 16 residues. In nucleotides, the CDR3 is TGTGCCAGCAAAAGACTAGCGGGGGCGGGGACCGGGAAGCTGTTTTTT. Translating it yields CASKRLAGAGTGKLFF.

There are many counts of this clonotype. The gene calls are TRBV24-1 and TRBJ2-5; a possible D gene is TRBD1 (6 bases). CDR3 length: 14 residues. With 7 bases removed from V and 1 base from J, the gap between germline ends came to 12 bases. Per the germline V gene, CDR1 is KGHDR and CDR2 is SFDVKD. The CDR3: CATRPGQAQETQYF. The CDR3, as DNA: TGTGCCACCAGACCGGGACAAGCCCAAGAGACCCAGTACTTC.

The V gene is TRBV2, the J gene TRBJ2-1; TRBD1 is a possible D gene (6 bases). V lost 4 bases to trimming and J lost 7 bases, with 17 bases between them. The length of the CDR3 is 15 residues. Germline V CDR1 and CDR2: SNHLY, FYNNEI. The CDR3, as DNA: TGTGCCAGCAGTGCAGGCCGGACGAGGGGGAATGAGCAGTTCTTC. Protein product: CASSAGRTRGNEQFF.

The J gene is TRBJ2-7, the V gene TRBV5-1; no clear D. The germline CDR1 and CDR2 sequences are SGHRS and YFSETQ. The CDR3 consists of 15 residues. V dropped 0 bases and J dropped 0 bases, with 10 bases sitting between them. In DNA, the CDR3 is TGCGCCAGCAGCTTGGACCACCCTAGCTCCTACGAGCAGTACTTC. It codes for CASSLDHPSSYEQYF. The full variable domain, completed using reference TRBV5-1 and TRBJ2-7, is KAGVTQTPRYLIKTRGQQVTLSCSPISGHRSVSWYQQTPGQGLQFLFEYFSETQRNKGNFPGRFSGRQFSNSRSEMNVSTLELGDSALYLCASSLDHPSSYEQYFGPGTRLTVT.

There are many counts of this clonotype. This chain links TRBV7-9 with TRBJ2-3; no clear D. Germline V gene lookup returns CDR1 SEHNR and CDR2 FQNEAQ (reference sequence). The CDR3 length is 13 residues. V lost 8 bases and J 4 bases, leaving 13 bases between the germline ends. As DNA, the CDR3 is TGTGCCAGCCTAAAAGTGGGGTCAGATACGCAGTATTTT. Translation: CASLKVGSDTQYF.

The chain is built from TRBV6-2 or TRBV6-3 and TRBJ1-6; D is possibly TRBD1 (6 bases). The CDR3 spans 17 residues. V lost 1 base and J lost 5, with 15 bases in between. Germline loops: CDR1 MNHEY, CDR2 SVGEGT. The CDR3 reads CASSYFDTGPNNSPLHF. The CDR3 DNA follows: TGTGCCAGCAGTTACTTCGATACAGGGCCCAATAATTCACCCCTCCACTTT.

This clonotype was detected a few times. CDR3 bases: TGTGCCAGCAGTCGCCCCGGGACCCGAACCTACGAGCAGTACTTC. It yields the protein CASSRPGTRTYEQYF. The gene calls are TRBV11-1 and TRBJ2-7; the D gene could be TRBD1 or TRBD2 (5 bases each). This CDR3 has 15 residues. Germline-derived CDR1 and CDR2 are SGHAT and FQDESV (reference sequence). Trimming stripped 6 bases from V and 2 bases from J, with 17 bases between. Full variable domain (missing parts from reference TRBV11-1 and TRBJ2-7): EAEVAQSPRYKITEKSQAVAFWCDPISGHATLYWYRQILGQGPELLVQFQDESVVDDSQLPKDRFSAERLKGVDSTLKIQPAELGDSAMYLCASSRPGTRTYEQYFGPGTRLTVT.

The table lists this clonotype with a few counts. This rearrangement joins TRBV30 to TRBJ1-2; no firm D call. The CDR3 consists of 13 residues. In germline, CDR1 is GTSNPN, CDR2 SVGIG (reference sequence). V lost 0 bases, J lost 2 bases, and 7 bases lay in between. This CDR3 reads CAWSVGKNYGYTF. In DNA form, the CDR3 reads TGTGCCTGGAGTGTGGGGAAGAACTATGGCTACACCTTC.

This clonotype was counted between two and nine times. The chain joins TRBV7-2 to TRBJ2-1, with 8 positions matching TRBD1. This CDR3 is built from 15 residues. Germline loops: CDR1 SGHTA, CDR2 FQGNSA. J was trimmed by 3 bases and V by 3 bases; bases with no gene match: 4. The DNA for the CDR3 is TGTGCCAGCAGCTTTCGTGGACAGGGCTACAATGAGCAGTTCTTC. Translation gives CASSFRGQGYNEQFF.

A note on this clonotype: This sequence may be a read error, since a much larger clone differs from it by one base. The chain joins TRBV6-2 or TRBV6-3 to TRBJ2-7, with D tentatively TRBD1 or TRBD2 (5 bases each). The germline V gene has CDR1 MNHEY and CDR2 SVGEGT. The CDR3 is 16 residues long. CDR3: CASSSGWDGETYEQHF. CDR3 coding DNA: TGTGCCAGCAGCTCCGGATGGGACGGAGAGACCTACGAGCAGCACTTC.

At least ten counts were recorded for this clonotype. The chain combines TRBV5-5 with TRBJ2-5; TRBD1 aligns across 7 bases. Looked up from germline, CDR1 is SGHKS and CDR2 is YYEKEE (reference sequence). The CDR3 loop spans 15 amino acids. Trimming cost V 3 bases and J 6 bases; bases outside gene matches: 11. The CDR3 bases are TGTGCCAGCAGCTCCCCGGGACAGCAGGAGAAGACCCAGTACTTC. Its protein product is CASSSPGQQEKTQYF.

This clonotype was seen repeatedly, ten times or more. The chain links TRBV4-1 to TRBJ2-5; D is unresolved. Trimming took off 0 bases at V and 2 bases at J, with 16 bases between the two ends. CDR1 and CDR2 from the germline V gene are MGHRA and YSYEKL. CDR3 length: 17 amino acids. The CDR3 loop is CASSQDPAGSQQETQYF. DNA of the CDR3: TGCGCCAGCAGCCAAGATCCCGCAGGCTCACAGCAAGAGACCCAGTACTTC.

This clonotype was observed many times. This chain links TRBV12-3 or TRBV12-4 with TRBJ1-1, with D tentatively TRBD1 (5 bases). Between the trimmed V and J ends, which lost 8 bases and 4 bases, there was a span of 17 bases. This CDR3 has 14 amino acids. The CDR3, as DNA: TGTGCCAGCCCCTCGGCAGGGTTGGGCACTGAAGCTTTCTTT. It specifies CASPSAGLGTEAFF.

This clonotype was observed a few times. The chain combines TRBV7-9 with TRBJ2-5, with unresolved D. The germline CDR1 and CDR2 sequences are SEHNR and FQNEAQ (reference sequence). The CDR3 consists of 14 residues. Trimming pared 5 bases from V and 1 base from J, leaving 11 bases between. The CDR3 DNA reads as TGTGCCAGCAGCCCGACCAGCCTCCAAGAGACCCAGTACTTC. Translating it yields CASSPTSLQETQYF.

In its sample, this clonotype was seen a few times. This chain connects TRBV6-4 to TRBJ2-1; TRBD2 matches at 10 bases. Losses at the gene ends were 0 bases for V and 7 bases for J; bases not matched to a gene: 6. CDR3 length: 16 residues. Germline CDR1 MRHNA, CDR2 SNTAGT. This chain's CDR3 is CASSDSSGGAVNEQFF. The DNA of the CDR3 is TGTGCCAGCAGTGACTCCAGCGGGGGGGCAGTTAATGAGCAGTTCTTC.

Many counts were recorded for this clonotype. The rearrangement links TRBV12-3 or TRBV12-4 to TRBJ2-3; 8 bases fit TRBD2. V lost 6 bases to trimming and J lost 0 bases; unmatched junction nucleotides: 5. The CDR3 runs to 15 residues. CDR3 in DNA: TGTGCCAGCAGCCTCGGGGGGGCCAGCACAGATACGCAGTATTTT. Protein sequence: CASSLGGASTDTQYF.

J is TRBJ1-1 and V is TRBV20-1, with D perhaps TRBD1 (5 bases). Trimming took off 1 base at V and 4 bases at J, with 7 bases between the two ends. CDR1 and CDR2 from the germline V gene are DFQATT and SNEGSKA (reference sequence). The CDR3 contains 12 residues. Here the CDR3 DNA reads TGCAGTGCTAGAGTGGACATCACTGAAGCTTTCTTT. Translating it yields CSARVDITEAFF.

This clonotype has just a few counts. The chain is built from TRBV6-5 and TRBJ1-2, with D perhaps TRBD1 (5 bases). The CDR3 is 15 amino acids. V was shortened by 0 bases and J by 4 bases, with 12 bases between the two germline ends. CDR1 MNHEY and CDR2 SVGAGI come from the germline V gene. The CDR3 sequence is CASSYSLGVSYGYTF. CDR3 DNA: TGTGCCAGCAGTTACTCGTTGGGGGTATCCTATGGCTACACCTTC.

The genes are TRBV7-2 and TRBJ2-7, with 12 bases fitting TRBD1. J gave up 6 bases and V 5 bases, and 8 bases lay outside the gene matches. Germline values: CDR1 SGHTA, CDR2 FQGNSA. This CDR3 has 15 residues. The CDR3 DNA sequence: TGTGCCAGCAGCCCGAGGGACAGGGGGCTTGGCGAGCAGTACTTC. Amino acids: CASSPRDRGLGEQYF. The whole variable domain, filled in from reference TRBV7-2 and TRBJ2-7, reads GAGVSQSPSNKVTEKGKDVELRCDPISGHTALYWYRQSLGQGLEFLIYFQGNSAPDKSGLPSDRFSAERTGGSVSTLTIQRTQQEDSAVYLCASSPRDRGLGEQYFGPGTRLTVT.

The J gene is TRBJ2-1, the V gene TRBV7-6; 7 bases agree with TRBD2. The CDR3 length is 16 residues. The V and J ends lost 4 bases and 7 bases, in that order; junction bases with no gene match: 13. Germline V lookup: CDR1 SGHVS, CDR2 FNYEAQ. The CDR3 region has the DNA TGTGCCAGCAGCTCTACCGGGGAGGGCCTCTGGAATGAGCAGTTCTTC. It translates to CASSSTGEGLWNEQFF.

In its sample, this clonotype was seen a few times. The V call is TRBV5-8, the J call TRBJ1-2; D might be TRBD1 (5 bases). This CDR3 is built from 15 residues. Germline CDR1 reads SGHTS; CDR2 reads YDEGEE. Trimming removed 0 bases from V and 8 bases from J, with 17 bases in between. This chain's CDR3 is CASSLGGPLLGGYTF. The CDR3 region has the DNA TGTGCCAGCAGCTTGGGGGGACCCCTTCTCGGGGGCTACACCTTC.

This chain uses TRBV12-3 or TRBV12-4 with TRBJ1-5; D not certain. With 3 bases removed from V and 0 bases from J, the gap between germline ends came to 9 bases. This CDR3 is 15 amino acids long. CDR3 DNA sequence: TGTGCCAGCAGTTTCACGCGGGGTAGCAATCAGCCCCAGCATTTT. Its protein is CASSFTRGSNQPQHF.

This clonotype was counted at least ten times. The gene calls are TRBV12-3 or TRBV12-4 and TRBJ2-2; 7 nucleotides agree with TRBD2. The length of the CDR3 is 14 residues. After removal of 7 bases from V and 5 bases from J, the junction contained 7 bases not matched to a gene. The CDR3 region has the DNA TGTGCCAGCAACGCAGGGAGGGGAACCGGGGAGCTGTTTTTT. Protein sequence: CASNAGRGTGELFF.